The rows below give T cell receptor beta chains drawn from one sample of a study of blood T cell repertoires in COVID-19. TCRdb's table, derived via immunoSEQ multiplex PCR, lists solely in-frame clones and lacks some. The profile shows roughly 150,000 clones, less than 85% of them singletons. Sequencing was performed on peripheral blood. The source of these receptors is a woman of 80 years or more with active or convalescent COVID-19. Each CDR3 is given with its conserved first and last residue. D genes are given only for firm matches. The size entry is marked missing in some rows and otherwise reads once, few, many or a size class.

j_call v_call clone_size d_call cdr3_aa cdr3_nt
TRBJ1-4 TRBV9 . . CASSGTPEGKLFF TGTGCCAGCAGCGGGACCCCAGAGGGAAAACTGTTTTTT
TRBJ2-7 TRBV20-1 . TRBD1 CSASPGQGFYEQYF TGCAGTGCTAGTCCCGGACAGGGGTTCTACGAGCAGTACTTC
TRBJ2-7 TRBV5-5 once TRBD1 CASSSRGTGAWEQYF TGTGCCAGCAGCTCACGGGGGACAGGAGCATGGGAGCAGTACTTC
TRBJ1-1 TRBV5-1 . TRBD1 CASSLRPGGGTEAFF TGCGCCAGCAGCTTGCGACCAGGGGGCGGAACTGAAGCTTTCTTT
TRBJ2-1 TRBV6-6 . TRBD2 CASSPQNSGSSYNEQFF TGTGCCAGCAGTCCACAAAATAGCGGGAGCTCCTACAATGAGCAGTTCTTC
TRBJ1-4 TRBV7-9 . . CASSLPGAGGLFF TGTGCCAGCAGCTTACCAGGGGCTGGAGGACTGTTTTTT
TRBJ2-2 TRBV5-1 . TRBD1 CASSLYTGTGTPGELFF TGCGCCAGCAGCTTGTACACCGGGACAGGGACACCCGGGGAGCTGTTTTTT
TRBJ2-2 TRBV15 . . CATSRTTGELFF TGTGCCACCAGCAGGACAACCGGGGAGCTGTTTTTT
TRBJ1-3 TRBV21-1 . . CASSKRGEVAGNTIYF TGTGCCAGCAGCAAACGGGGGGAAGTTGCTGGAAACACCATATATTTT
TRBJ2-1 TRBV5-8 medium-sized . CASSLASSRRNEQFF TGTGCCAGCAGCTTGGCCTCCTCTAGACGTAATGAGCAGTTCTTC
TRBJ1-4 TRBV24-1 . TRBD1 CATSDLDATGKEKLFF TGTGCCACCAGTGACCTTGACGCGACAGGGAAAGAAAAACTGTTTTTT
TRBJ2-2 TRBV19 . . CASSIAGNTGELFF TGTGCCAGTAGTATAGCGGGTAACACCGGGGAGCTGTTTTTT
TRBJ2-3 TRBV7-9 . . CASSARQGTDTQYF TGTGCCAGCAGCGCTAGACAGGGCACAGATACGCAGTATTTT
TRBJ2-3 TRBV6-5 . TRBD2 CASRRAGGYTDTQYF TGTGCCAGCAGACGAGCGGGAGGGTACACAGATACGCAGTATTTT
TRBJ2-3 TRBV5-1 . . CASSSQGDTQYF TGCGCCAGCAGCTCCCAGGGGGATACGCAGTATTTT
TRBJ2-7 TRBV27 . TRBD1 CASSLTGGEQYF TGTGCCAGCAGTTTGACAGGGGGAGAGCAGTACTTC
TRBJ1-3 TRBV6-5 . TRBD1 CASRSGTGWSNTIYF TGTGCCAGCAGATCCGGGACAGGGTGGTCGAACACCATATATTTT
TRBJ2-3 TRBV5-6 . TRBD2 CASSWREGTDTQYF TGTGCCAGCAGCTGGCGGGAGGGAACAGATACGCAGTATTTT
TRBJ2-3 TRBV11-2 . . CASSIMTVTDTQYF TGTGCCAGCAGCATAATGACAGTCACAGATACGCAGTATTTT
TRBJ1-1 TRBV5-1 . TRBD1 CASSLDRGNEAFF TGCGCCAGCAGCTTGGACAGGGGGAATGAAGCTTTCTTT
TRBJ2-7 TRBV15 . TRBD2 CATSLRGGEDEQYF TGTGCCACCAGCCTCCGGGGAGGGGAAGACGAGCAGTACTTC
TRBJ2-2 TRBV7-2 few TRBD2 CASSPWGGRGTGELFF TGTGCCAGCAGCCCGTGGGGCGGGAGAGGGACCGGGGAGCTGTTTTTT
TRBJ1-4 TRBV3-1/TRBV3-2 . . CASSQEGATNEKLFF TGTGCCAGCAGCCAAGAGGGAGCAACTAATGAAAAACTGTTTTTT
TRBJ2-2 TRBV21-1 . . CASSLPGQGGTGELFF TGTGCCAGCAGCCTTCCCGGACAGGGGGGCACCGGGGAGCTGTTTTTT
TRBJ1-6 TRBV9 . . CASSPDPTGRTYNSPLHF TGTGCCAGCAGCCCAGACCCGACGGGGAGGACCTATAATTCACCCCTCCACTTT
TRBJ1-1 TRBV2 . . CASRMGVRMNTEAFF TGTGCCAGCAGGATGGGAGTCAGAATGAACACTGAAGCTTTCTTT
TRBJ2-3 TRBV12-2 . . CASRLVTAGDTDTQYF TGTGCAAGTCGCTTAGTTACAGCGGGAGACACAGATACGCAGTATTTT
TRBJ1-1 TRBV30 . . CAWITWGQMNTEAFF TGTGCCTGGATCACCTGGGGACAAATGAACACTGAAGCTTTCTTT
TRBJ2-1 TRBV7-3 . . CASSLTAASSYNEQFF TGTGCCAGCAGCTTAACCGCGGCAAGCTCCTACAATGAGCAGTTCTTC
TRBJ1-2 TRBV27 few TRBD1 CASSLADRAMEGYTF TGTGCCAGCAGTTTGGCCGACAGGGCTATGGAGGGCTACACCTTC
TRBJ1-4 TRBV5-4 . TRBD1 CASSSGQLLGGEKLFF TGTGCCAGCAGCTCGGGACAGCTTCTCGGAGGCGAAAAACTGTTTTTT
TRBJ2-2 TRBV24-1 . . CATSRENTGELFF TGTGCCACCAGCCGGGAGAACACCGGGGAGCTGTTTTTT
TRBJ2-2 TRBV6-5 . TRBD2 CASSYGGGALTGELFF TGTGCCAGCAGTTATGGGGGGGGAGCGCTCACCGGGGAGCTGTTTTTT
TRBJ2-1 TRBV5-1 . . CASSPGGVEQFF TGCGCCAGCAGCCCGGGTGGAGTAGAGCAGTTCTTC
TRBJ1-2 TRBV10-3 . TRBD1 CAISSRTGENYGYTF TGTGCCATCAGTTCACGGACAGGGGAAAACTATGGCTACACCTTC
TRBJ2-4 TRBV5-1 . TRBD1 CASSALTGDANIQYF TGCGCCAGCAGCGCATTGACAGGGGATGCAAACATTCAGTACTTC
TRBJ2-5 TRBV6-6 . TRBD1 CASSFQQGARETQYF TGTGCCAGCAGTTTTCAACAGGGGGCCCGAGAGACCCAGTACTTC
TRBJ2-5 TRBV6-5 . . CASRNFDQEAETQYF TGTGCCAGCAGGAACTTCGATCAGGAGGCAGAGACCCAGTACTTC
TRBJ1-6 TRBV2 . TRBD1 CASSPGTGNSPLHF TGTGCCAGCAGCCCCGGGACAGGGAATTCACCCCTCCACTTT
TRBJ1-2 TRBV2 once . CAIPIGTGGYGYTF TGTGCCATCCCCATTGGCACTGGAGGCTATGGCTACACCTTC
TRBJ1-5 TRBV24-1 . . CATSDTGTNNQPQHF TGTGCCACCAGTGACACCGGGACAAATAATCAGCCCCAGCATTTT
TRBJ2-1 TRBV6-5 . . CASSYDGGTSPQQFF TGTGCCAGCAGTTACGATGGCGGAACGTCCCCCCAGCAGTTCTTC
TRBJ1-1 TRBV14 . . CASSHQGWDTEAFF TGTGCCAGCAGCCATCAGGGGTGGGACACTGAAGCTTTCTTT
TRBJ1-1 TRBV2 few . CASSGRQDNTEAFF TGTGCCAGCAGTGGCCGGCAGGATAACACTGAAGCTTTCTTT
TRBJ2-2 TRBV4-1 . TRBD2 CASSSFSGRAVGELFF TGCGCCAGCAGCAGTTTTAGCGGGAGGGCGGTCGGGGAGCTGTTTTTT